This TCR beta chain stems from a study of Ad26.COV2.S vaccination and SARS-CoV-2 variants. On the study more broadly: Donor participated within the Ad26.COV2.S arm of the COV1001 trial.

The data were produced by immunoSEQ multiplex PCR, yet TCRdb's version contains in-frame clones alone and is incomplete. Here the sample spans 450,000 to 550,000 clones, about 89% being singletons. Study conclusions and caveats: Total T cell responses were possibly underestimated by TCR breadth and depth analyses.

CDR1 is SGHRS, CDR2 YFSETQ, per germline. Trimming took 6 bases from V and 2 from J, leaving 14 bases between them. This CDR3 contains 14 residues. Treatment in this sample: roughly 19 received Ad26.COV2.S at low or high dose, single or two shots; 5 received placebo; per-sample allocation not given. After the first vaccine or placebo injection, samples were drawn on day 63. Note on this clone: Its antigen remains unknown.

The chain employs TRBV5-1 and TRBJ2-5, with D unresolved. The clonotype originates from a person aged 18-65 years who received the Ad26.COV2.S COVID-19 vaccine or a placebo. The starting material was peripheral blood, obtained in a trial of Ad26.COV2.S vaccine versus placebo. CDR3: CASKGGRSQETQYF. CDR3 DNA sequence: TGCGCCAGCAAGGGTGGACGGAGTCAAGAGACCCAGTACTTC.